This is a list of T cell receptor beta chains from one sample in a study of regulatory T cells in long-lasting Graves disease. One entry per CDR3 protein, called by TCRdb with MiXCR from the multiplex PCR reads. The data contain around 480,000 distinct CDR3 sequences, roughly 16% of them singletons. The same data also went into a second study, on T cells in Graves' hyperthyroidism and ophthalmopathy.

Sample: peripheral blood mononuclear cells (PBMCs), taken at new diagnosis, from a patient treated with antithyroid drugs. The receptors originated from a woman aged 35-65 years with Graves disease. Each CDR3 is given with its conserved first and last residue. The D gene is left open where the match is weak. The size field is filled for only some rows; it gives once, few, many or a size class.

abundance	j_gene	d_gene	v_gene	CDR3nt	CDR3aa
many	TRBJ1-2	.	TRBV2	TGTGCCAGCACCCGCGACCGTAACTATGGCTACACCTTC	CASTRDRNYGYTF
.	TRBJ2-1	.	TRBV19	TGTGCCAGTAAATTAGCCTGGGGCAATGAGCAGTTCTTC	CASKLAWGNEQFF
.	TRBJ2-7	.	TRBV5-1	TGCGCCAGCAGCTTGGAAGGGAGGAGCTCCTACGAGCAGTACTTC	CASSLEGRSSYEQYF
many	TRBJ1-6	.	TRBV18	TGTGCCAGCCGTGTCGGTGAAGGAGATAATTCACCCCTCCACTTT	CASRVGEGDNSPLHF
many	TRBJ2-5	TRBD1	TRBV2	TGTGCCAGCGCTGGACAGGGGGCTAAGACCCAGTACTTC	CASAGQGAKTQYF
few	TRBJ2-7	TRBD1	TRBV19	TGTGCCAGTAGTATGGCAGGGGGCGAACACGGCTACGAGCAGTACTTC	CASSMAGGEHGYEQYF
few	TRBJ2-1	TRBD1	TRBV30	TGTGCCTGGAGTAGGGGGCTAGCTAGGGTTGAGCAGTTCTTC	CAWSRGLARVEQFF
few	TRBJ1-5	TRBD1	TRBV6-5	TGTGCCAGCAGTTACGGGGCCCCCACAGGGGAGAGGGTCAATCAGCCCCAGCATTTT	CASSYGAPTGERVNQPQHF
many	TRBJ1-2	.	TRBV28	TGTGCCAGCAGTAGAAAACATGGAAATGGCTACACCTTC	CASSRKHGNGYTF
many	TRBJ2-1	.	TRBV28	TGTGCCAGCAGTTTTTATATCTCTGGCAATGAGCAGTTCTTC	CASSFYISGNEQFF
many	TRBJ2-7	.	TRBV11-2	TGTGCCAGCAGCTTAGACCCCCTCGAAAATTGGGAACTCTACGAGCAGTACTTC	CASSLDPLENWELYEQYF
many	TRBJ1-2	.	TRBV6-5	TGTGCCAGCAGTTACAGTCCGACGGGGCCAGGTGGCTACACCTTC	CASSYSPTGPGGYTF
many	TRBJ2-3	.	TRBV6-1	TGTGCCAGCAGTGAAGGGTCAGCTAGCACAGATACGCAGTATTTT	CASSEGSASTDTQYF
many	TRBJ2-7	.	TRBV3-1	TGTGCCAGCAGCCAAGATCGGTACTACGAGCAGTACTTC	CASSQDRYYEQYF
many	TRBJ1-1	.	TRBV18	TGTGCCAGCTCACCAGGGTTGTCCGAGGAAGCTTTCTTT	CASSPGLSEEAFF
.	TRBJ2-2	TRBD2	TRBV12-3/TRBV12-4	TGTGCCAGCAGTTATAGCGGGGGGATAAGGACCGGGGAGCTGTTTTTT	CASSYSGGIRTGELFF
many	TRBJ1-2	.	TRBV28	TGTGCCACCCGGGAAAGGGGTCGGGAGGAGTACTTC	CATRERGREEYF
few	TRBJ1-4	TRBD1	TRBV6-1	TGTGCCACCGCGGCGGGGACAGTTAATGAAAAACTGTTTTTT	CATAAGTVNEKLFF
many	TRBJ2-5	.	TRBV12-3/TRBV12-4	TGTGCCAGCAGTTTATTGGGGGCGGTTGAGACCCAGTACTTC	CASSLLGAVETQYF
many	TRBJ2-3	TRBD1	TRBV28	TGTGAGACGACAGGGGGTACCCCAGATACGCAGTATTTT	CETTGGTPDTQYF
.	TRBJ2-2	.	TRBV4-1	TGCGCCAGCAGCCCAGCCGGGGGGCCCGGGGAGCTGTTTTTT	CASSPAGGPGELFF
many	TRBJ1-2	.	TRBV3-1	TGTGCCAGCAGCCAAATGACGACCTATGGCTACACCTTC	CASSQMTTYGYTF
few	TRBJ1-2	.	TRBV7-2	TGTGCCAGCAGCTTAGTCTCGGGTGTGTCTAACTATGGCTACACCTTC	CASSLVSGVSNYGYTF
many	TRBJ1-6	.	TRBV27	TGTGCCAGCAACGGCAGTGGCTTGAATTCACCCCTCCACTTT	CASNGSGLNSPLHF
.	TRBJ2-1	TRBD2	TRBV6-2/TRBV6-3	TGTGCCAGCAGTCCAACCCGACTAGCGGTGCACAATGAGCAGTTCTTC	CASSPTRLAVHNEQFF
few	TRBJ1-3	TRBD1	TRBV15	TGTGCCACCAGCAGTAAGACAGGGAGCTCTGGAAACACCATATATTTT	CATSSKTGSSGNTIYF
few	TRBJ1-1	.	TRBV19	TGTGCCAGTATCCACCGGAGGGAGGGAGGGCTAGGTGAAGCTTTCTTT	CASIHRREGGLGEAFF
many	TRBJ2-3	TRBD2	TRBV7-3	TGTGCCAGCTCCCCTAGCGGGGCCGCGGCAGATACGCAGTATTTT	CASSPSGAAADTQYF
.	TRBJ2-3	.	TRBV10-3	TGTGCCATCAGTGACGGGGGAGTCGCAGCCGATACGCAGTATTTT	CAISDGGVAADTQYF
many	TRBJ2-3	TRBD1	TRBV2	TGTGCCAGCAGTTTCGGAACAGGGGCAGATACGCAGTATTTT	CASSFGTGADTQYF
once	TRBJ2-1	TRBD1	TRBV7-9	TGTGCCAGCAGCTTAGCCGAGGGGGCTGAGTTCTTC	CASSLAEGAEFF
many	TRBJ1-1	.	TRBV5-1	TGTGCCAGCAGCTCCGGGGCAATGAACACTGAAGCTTTCTTT	CASSSGAMNTEAFF
many	TRBJ1-2	TRBD1	TRBV2	TGTGCCACCTCGGGACAGGGGACGGGTGGCTACACCTTC	CATSGQGTGGYTF
.	TRBJ2-5	.	TRBV13	TGTGCCAGCAGCTTAATAGACAGAGAGACCCAGTACTTC	CASSLIDRETQYF
few	TRBJ1-6	TRBD1	TRBV11-2	TGTGCCAGCAGCTCCGGACAGGGCAGCTCCTATAATTCACCCCTCCACTTT	CASSSGQGSSYNSPLHF
few	TRBJ2-7	TRBD1	TRBV10-3	TGTGCCATCACGGGGACAGGGGGCGGCGAGCAGTACTTC	CAITGTGGGEQYF
few	TRBJ1-3	.	TRBV2	TGTGCCAGCTCCTACGCCGGGGGCTCTGGAAACACCATATATTTT	CASSYAGGSGNTIYF
.	TRBJ1-1	.	TRBV7-9	TGTGCCAGCAGACCCGAACCGAATGGGAACACTGAAGCTTTCTTT	CASRPEPNGNTEAFF
many	TRBJ2-5	.	TRBV28	TGTGCCAGCAGTTTGTATGCCGGGCAGCAAGAGACCCAGTACTTC	CASSLYAGQQETQYF
.	TRBJ1-6	.	TRBV6-5	TGTGCCAGCAGTTCCTCACAGGGTTTAGGGTCACCCCTCCACTTT	CASSSSQGLGSPLHF
many	TRBJ2-5	TRBD2	TRBV5-1	TGCGCCAGCAGCTCGTACCCAGTAGCGGGGGGGCGTCCCACGGGAGAGACCCAGTACTTC	CASSSYPVAGGRPTGETQYF
few	TRBJ1-5	.	TRBV20-1	TGCAGTGCTAGATCTCTGACAGCCCCATATAGCAATCAGCCCCAGCATTTT	CSARSLTAPYSNQPQHF
many	TRBJ2-1	.	TRBV18	TGTGCCAGCTCACCACCTGCCGGAGATGGGACTTACAATGAGCAGTTCTTC	CASSPPAGDGTYNEQFF
few	TRBJ1-2	TRBD1	TRBV29-1	TGCAGCGTTGAACAGGACAGGGGTAACTATGGCTACACCTTC	CSVEQDRGNYGYTF
many	TRBJ1-1	.	TRBV18	TGTGCCAGCTCACCACCAAAGGGGTGGACTGAAGCTTTCTTT	CASSPPKGWTEAFF
many	TRBJ1-1	TRBD1	TRBV7-3	TGTGCCAGCAGCCCTGGGGACAGGGGGCTGAACACTGAAGCTTTCTTT	CASSPGDRGLNTEAFF
many	TRBJ2-7	TRBD1	TRBV28	TGTGCCAGCAGTACCCCCTCACAGGGGGCCAACGAGCAGTACTTC	CASSTPSQGANEQYF
many	TRBJ1-2	.	TRBV6-5	TGTGCCAGCAGTTACTCTTCGGGAGGGTCTAACTATGGCTACACCTTC	CASSYSSGGSNYGYTF